These 3 T cell receptor beta chains share one sample of origin, sequenced in a study of cytomegalovirus exposure and HLA in healthy donors. Use of 60 Vbeta and 13 Jbeta primers characterized the PCR. Assay used: immunoSEQ multiplex PCR; TCRdb lists only in-frame clones, some missing. The sample has 200,000 to 250,000 clones; over 80% are singletons. Sequenced sample: PBMCs. The source is a boy under 10 years old in good health and CMV-seronegative.

This rearrangement joins TRBV5-4 to TRBJ1-2; maybe TRBD1 (6 bases). Germline values: CDR1 SGHNT, CDR2 YYREEE (reference sequence). V dropped 4 bases and J dropped 2 bases, with 15 bases sitting between them. There are 15 residues in the CDR3. The CDR3 loop is CASSDRVTGNYGYTF. The CDR3 nucleotides are TGTGCCAGCAGCGACCGTGTCACAGGGAACTATGGCTACACCTTC.

V gene TRBV25-1 combines with J gene TRBJ2-5, with TRBD2 matching over 10 bases. V dropped 6 bases and J dropped 4; count of bases not matched to a gene: 8. CDR1 is MGHDK, CDR2 SYGVNS, per germline. This CDR3 comprises 15 residues. CDR3 nucleotide sequence: TGTGCCAGCAGCCCATCTAGCGGGAGCTTAGAGACCCAGTACTTC. This encodes CASSPSSGSLETQYF.

Only one count was recorded for this clone. The chain joins TRBV13 to TRBJ2-3; 7 bases map to TRBD2. The CDR3 runs 13 residues. CDR1 and CDR2 from the germline V gene are PRHDT and FYEKMQ (reference sequence). Trimming removed 5 bases from V and 4 bases from J; junction bases left unmatched: 3. CDR3 DNA: TGTGCCAGCAGCCCGGGGAGGGCAGATACGCAGTATTTT. Translation: CASSPGRADTQYF.